This paragraph reports one TCR beta chain. The CDR3 contains 16 residues. V was clipped by 5 bases and J by 2 bases, with 17 bases between them. From germline, CDR1 is PRHDT and CDR2 FYEKMQ (reference sequence). Assay: immunoSEQ multiplex PCR; the TCRdb copy retains only in-frame clones and omits some. The repertoire holds fewer than 70,000 clones, with roughly 90% as singletons. The data belong to a study of blood T cell repertoires in COVID-19. The sequence derives from a human donor in a cohort sampled during active COVID-19. This sequence joins TRBV13 and TRBJ2-3; D is possibly TRBD1 (7 bases). The sequenced sample consisted of peripheral blood. The CDR3 DNA is TGTGCCAGCAGCCCGCGGGACAGAGAATTCACAGATACGCAGTATTTT. This encodes CASSPRDREFTDTQYF.